A single TCR beta chain is shown here with its context. Since it is a stray read in a library aimed at alpha chains, this beta chain has a size that is not meaningful. TCRdb fed the RT-PCR reads into MiXCR, producing one record per CDR3 protein. The sample lists about 6,500 distinct CDR3 sequences; 80% to 95% were seen once. V gave up 5 bases and J gave up 4 bases, with 20 bases separating them. The CDR3 has 16 residues. Germline-derived CDR1 and CDR2 are SGHAT and FQNNGV. The receptor was derived from a female donor in good health, serving as a healthy control. The sequenced sample consisted of memory CD4+ T cells from blood. This rearrangement joins TRBV11-2 to TRBJ1-1; TRBD1 might be the D (5 bases). The CDR3 nucleotides read TGTGCCAGCAGCCCTAGGGGTTCCATAAGGGTCACTGAAGCTTTCTTT. Translating gives CASSPRGSIRVTEAFF.